The 4 T cell receptor beta chains below were found in one sample sequenced in a study of neurological immune-mediated disorders (dated by TCRdb to between 2018 and 2021). Libraries were prepared through 5' RACE. The sample was run on an Illumina HiSeq 2500. Using fastp at Q25 and MiXCR, TCRdb reprocessed the public reads and kept productive beta chains. Each entry is one CDR3 protein sequence, shown with its most common DNA and genes. A total of 65,000 to 80,000 distinct CDR3 sequences appear in this sample, 4.8% of them only once. 2% to 2.5% of the sample is taken by the ten largest. Input material: PBMCs. The receptors stem from a woman between 65 and 79 years old with multiple sclerosis.

In this sample, this clonotype turned up many times. V is TRBV5-5 and J is TRBJ2-7; D perhaps matches TRBD1 (5 bases). Trimming shortened V by 1 base and J by 2 bases, and 10 bases separated the two germline ends. CDR3 length: 14 residues. CDR1 is SGHKS and CDR2 is YYEKEE in the germline V gene (reference sequence). The CDR3 DNA is TGTGCCAGCAGCTTGCCCCAGGGCCCCTACGAGCAGTACTTC. Translation: CASSLPQGPYEQYF.

This clonotype has only a few counts. The CDR3 protein is CASSSPRDSSYEQYF. CDR3 nucleotides: TGTGCCAGCAGCTCCCCCCGGGACAGCTCCTACGAGCAGTACTTC. The V call is TRBV6-5, the J call TRBJ2-7; TRBD1 matches 7 bases. The CDR3 extends over 15 amino acids. The V and J ends lost 6 bases and 0 bases, in that order; junction bases with no gene match: 8. Germline V lookup: CDR1 MNHEY, CDR2 SVGAGI.

This clonotype has more than one count but fewer than ten. The chain uses TRBV5-1 and TRBJ2-6; D possibly corresponds to TRBD1 (6 bases). Germline CDR1 reads SGHRS; CDR2 reads YFSETQ. V was cut by 4 bases and J by 0 bases, with 20 bases left in between. The length of the CDR3 is 19 residues. The CDR3 is CASSLPSQGSTSGANVLTF. In nucleotides, the CDR3 is TGCGCCAGCAGCCTCCCCTCACAGGGCTCGACCTCTGGGGCCAACGTCCTGACTTTC.

This clonotype was recorded at least ten times. The chain couples TRBV4-2 to TRBJ2-7, with D unclear. Trimming pared 5 bases from V and 4 bases from J, leaving 21 bases between. Germline assignment: CDR1 LGHNA and CDR2 YNFKEQ. This CDR3 contains 16 residues. CDR3 coding DNA: TGTGCCAGCAGCACCCCCCCCTGGCAGTCGCGGTACGAGCAGTACTTC. It is translated as CASSTPPWQSRYEQYF.